Sequencing of this T cell receptor beta chain was carried out in a study of blood T cell repertoires in COVID-19. Assay used: immunoSEQ multiplex PCR; TCRdb lists only in-frame clones, some missing. The repertoire holds about 160,000 clones, about 90% seen once, with over 4% in the top ten. CDR3 length: 12 residues. The V end lost 1 base, the J end lost 6 bases, and 4 bases lay between the germline ends. The germline V gene encodes CDR1 SGHTA and CDR2 FQGNSA. It was within 2 weeks before study entry that exposed participants met a COVID-19 case. The rearrangement links TRBV7-2 to TRBJ2-1; the D is unclear. This receptor was identified in a woman aged 40-49 years who had been exposed to COVID-19. Sequenced input: PBMCs or T cells enriched from blood (not recorded which). The CDR3 sequence: CASSLGLNEQFF. CDR3 nucleotides: TGTGCCAGCAGCTTAGGGCTCAATGAGCAGTTCTTC. The variable domain in full, completed from reference TRBV7-2 and TRBJ2-1, reads GAGVSQSPSNKVTEKGKDVELRCDPISGHTALYWYRQSLGQGLEFLIYFQGNSAPDKSGLPSDRFSAERTGGSVSTLTIQRTQQEDSAVYLCASSLGLNEQFFGPGTRLTVL.